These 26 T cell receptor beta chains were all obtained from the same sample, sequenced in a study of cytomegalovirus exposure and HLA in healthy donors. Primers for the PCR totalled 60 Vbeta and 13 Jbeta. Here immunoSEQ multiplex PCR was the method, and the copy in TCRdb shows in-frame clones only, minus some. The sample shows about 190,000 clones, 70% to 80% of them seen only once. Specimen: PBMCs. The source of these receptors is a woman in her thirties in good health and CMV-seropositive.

In DNA form, the CDR3 reads TGCGCCAGCGCCAGCCAGGGTGGCACCGGGGAGCTGTTTTTT. Amino acids: CASASQGGTGELFF. The chain carries TRBV4-3 and TRBJ2-2, with TRBD1 as a possible D gene (5 bases). With 8 bases removed from V and 4 bases from J, the gap between germline ends came to 14 bases. Germline lookup yields CDR1 LGHNA and CDR2 YSLEER. The CDR3 runs to 14 residues.

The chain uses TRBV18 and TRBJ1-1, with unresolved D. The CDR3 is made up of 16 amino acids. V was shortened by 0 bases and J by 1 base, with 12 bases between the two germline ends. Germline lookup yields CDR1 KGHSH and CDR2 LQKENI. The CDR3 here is CASSPPNPGWNTEAFF. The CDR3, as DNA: TGTGCCAGCTCACCACCGAATCCGGGGTGGAACACTGAAGCTTTCTTT. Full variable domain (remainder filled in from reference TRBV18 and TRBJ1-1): NAGVMQNPRHLVRRRGQEARLRCSPMKGHSHVYWYRQLPEEGLKFMVYLQKENIIDESGMPKERFSAEFPKEGPSILRIQQVVRGDSAAYFCASSPPNPGWNTEAFFGQGTRLTVV.

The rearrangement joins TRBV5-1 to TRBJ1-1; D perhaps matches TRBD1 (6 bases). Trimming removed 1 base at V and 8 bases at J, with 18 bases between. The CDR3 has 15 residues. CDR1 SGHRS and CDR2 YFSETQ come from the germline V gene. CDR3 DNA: TGCGCCAGCAGCTTGACGGGGGGCAGGGGCGTAGAAGCTTTCTTT. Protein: CASSLTGGRGVEAFF. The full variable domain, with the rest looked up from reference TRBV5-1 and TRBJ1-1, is KAGVTQTPRYLIKTRGQQVTLSCSPISGHRSVSWYQQTPGQGLQFLFEYFSETQRNKGNFPGRFSGRQFSNSRSEMNVSTLELGDSALYLCASSLTGGRGVEAFFGQGTRLTVV.

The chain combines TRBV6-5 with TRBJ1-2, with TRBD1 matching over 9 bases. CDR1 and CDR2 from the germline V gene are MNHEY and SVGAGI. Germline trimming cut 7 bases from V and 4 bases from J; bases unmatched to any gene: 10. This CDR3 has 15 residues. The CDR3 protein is CASTPGTGFSYGYTF. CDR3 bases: TGTGCCAGCACCCCCGGGACAGGGTTTTCCTATGGCTACACCTTC.

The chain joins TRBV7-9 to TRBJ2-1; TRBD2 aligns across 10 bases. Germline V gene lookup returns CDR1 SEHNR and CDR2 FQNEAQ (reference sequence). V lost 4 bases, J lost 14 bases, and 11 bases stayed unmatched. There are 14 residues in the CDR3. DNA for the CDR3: TGTGCCAGCAGCTCCATGGAAGCGGGAGGGCCCAAGTTCTTC. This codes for CASSSMEAGGPKFF.

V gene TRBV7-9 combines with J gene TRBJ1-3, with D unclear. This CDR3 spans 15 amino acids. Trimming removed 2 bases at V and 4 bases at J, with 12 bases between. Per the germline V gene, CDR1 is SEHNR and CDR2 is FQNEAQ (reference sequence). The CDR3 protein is CASSLPGFSGNTIYF. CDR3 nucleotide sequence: TGTGCCAGCAGCTTACCGGGATTCTCCGGAAACACCATATATTTT.

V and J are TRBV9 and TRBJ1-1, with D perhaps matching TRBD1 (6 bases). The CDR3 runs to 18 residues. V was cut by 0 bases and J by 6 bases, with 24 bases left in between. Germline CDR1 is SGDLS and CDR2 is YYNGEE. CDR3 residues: CASSVEILGTGPEAEAFF. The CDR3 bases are TGTGCCAGCAGCGTAGAGATACTGGGAACAGGGCCGGAGGCTGAAGCTTTCTTT.

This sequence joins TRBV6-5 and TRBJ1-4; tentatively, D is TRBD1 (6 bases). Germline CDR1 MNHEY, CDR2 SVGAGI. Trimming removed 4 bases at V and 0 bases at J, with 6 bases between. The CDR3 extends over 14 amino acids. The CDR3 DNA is TGTGCCAGCAGTTGGACAGCAACTAATGAAAAACTGTTTTTT. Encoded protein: CASSWTATNEKLFF.

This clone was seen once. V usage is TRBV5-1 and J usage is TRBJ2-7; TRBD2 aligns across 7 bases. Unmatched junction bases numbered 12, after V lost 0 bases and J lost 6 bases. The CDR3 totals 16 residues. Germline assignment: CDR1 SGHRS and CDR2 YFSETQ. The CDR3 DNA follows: TGCGCCAGCAGCTTGGAAGGGCGAGCGGGACCCCTCGAGCAGTACTTC. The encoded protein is CASSLEGRAGPLEQYF.

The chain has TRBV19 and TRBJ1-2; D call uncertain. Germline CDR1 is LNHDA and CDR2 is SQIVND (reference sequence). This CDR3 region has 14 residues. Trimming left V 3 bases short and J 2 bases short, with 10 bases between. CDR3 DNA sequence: TGTGCCAGTAGTATCCGGGGAAAGAACTATGGCTACACCTTC. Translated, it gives CASSIRGKNYGYTF.

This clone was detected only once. The CDR3 here is CASSLGQIPQPQHF. The CDR3 nucleotides read TGTGCCAGCAGCCTCGGACAGATCCCGCAGCCCCAGCATTTT. The V call is TRBV7-6, the J call TRBJ1-5, with D tentatively TRBD1 (6 bases). This CDR3 has 14 amino acids. Germline-derived CDR1 and CDR2 are SGHVS and FNYEAQ. The V end lost 5 bases, the J end lost 7 bases, and 15 bases lay between the germline ends.

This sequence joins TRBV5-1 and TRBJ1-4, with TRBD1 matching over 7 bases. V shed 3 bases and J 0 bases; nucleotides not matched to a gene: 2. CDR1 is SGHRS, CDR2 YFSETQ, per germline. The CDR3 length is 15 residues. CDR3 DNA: TGCGCCAGCAGCTACCAGGGGGCAACTAATGAAAAACTGTTTTTT. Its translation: CASSYQGATNEKLFF.

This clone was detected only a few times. The CDR3 nucleotides read TGTGCCAGCAGTGGTAGGGGGATTGGCTACACCTTC. Encoded protein: CASSGRGIGYTF. The J gene is TRBJ1-2, the V gene TRBV28; TRBD1 is a possible D gene (6 bases). This CDR3 has 12 amino acids. The germline CDR1 and CDR2 sequences are MDHEN and SYDVKM. V gave up 5 bases and J gave up 7 bases, with 11 bases separating them.

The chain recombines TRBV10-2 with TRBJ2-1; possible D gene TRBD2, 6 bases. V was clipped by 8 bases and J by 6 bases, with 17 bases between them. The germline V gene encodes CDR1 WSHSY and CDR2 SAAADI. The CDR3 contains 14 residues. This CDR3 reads CASVGGSSFNEQFF. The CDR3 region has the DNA TGCGCCAGCGTCGGGGGATCGTCTTTCAATGAGCAGTTCTTC.

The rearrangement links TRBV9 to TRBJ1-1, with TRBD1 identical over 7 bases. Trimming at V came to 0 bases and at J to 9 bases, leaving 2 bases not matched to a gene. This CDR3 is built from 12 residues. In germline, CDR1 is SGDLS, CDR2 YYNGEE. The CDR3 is CASSVVTGQAFF. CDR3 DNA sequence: TGTGCCAGCAGCGTAGTGACAGGGCAAGCTTTCTTT.

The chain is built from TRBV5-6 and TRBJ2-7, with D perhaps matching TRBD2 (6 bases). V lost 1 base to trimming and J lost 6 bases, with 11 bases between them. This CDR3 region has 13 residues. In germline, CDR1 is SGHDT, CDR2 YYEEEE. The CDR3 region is CASSLPTSSEQYF. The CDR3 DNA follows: TGTGCCAGCAGCTTGCCGACTAGTAGCGAGCAGTACTTC.

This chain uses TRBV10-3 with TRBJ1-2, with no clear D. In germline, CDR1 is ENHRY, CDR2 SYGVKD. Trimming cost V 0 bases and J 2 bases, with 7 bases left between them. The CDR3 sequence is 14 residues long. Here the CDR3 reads CAISESWQNYGYTF. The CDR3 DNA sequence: TGTGCCATCAGTGAGTCATGGCAGAACTATGGCTACACCTTC.

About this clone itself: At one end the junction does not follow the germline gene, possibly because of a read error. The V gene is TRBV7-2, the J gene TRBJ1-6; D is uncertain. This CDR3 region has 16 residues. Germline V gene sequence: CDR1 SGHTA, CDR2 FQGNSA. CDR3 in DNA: TGTGCCGGCAGCTCCCCCCCCGGGTCAGCCAATTCACCCCTCCACTTT. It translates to CAGSSPPGSANSPLHF.

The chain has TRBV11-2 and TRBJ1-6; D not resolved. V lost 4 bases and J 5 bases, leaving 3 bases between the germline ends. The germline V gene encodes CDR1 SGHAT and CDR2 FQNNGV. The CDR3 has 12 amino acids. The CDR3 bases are TGTGCCAGCAGCTCTAATAATTCACCCCTCCACTTT. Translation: CASSSNNSPLHF.

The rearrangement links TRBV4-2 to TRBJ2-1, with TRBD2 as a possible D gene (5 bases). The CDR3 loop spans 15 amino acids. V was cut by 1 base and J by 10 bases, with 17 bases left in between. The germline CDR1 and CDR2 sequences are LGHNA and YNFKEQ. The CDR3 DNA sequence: TGTGCCAGCAGCCAAGGGGGTGGCGTATCTAGCGAGCAGTTCTTC. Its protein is CASSQGGGVSSEQFF.

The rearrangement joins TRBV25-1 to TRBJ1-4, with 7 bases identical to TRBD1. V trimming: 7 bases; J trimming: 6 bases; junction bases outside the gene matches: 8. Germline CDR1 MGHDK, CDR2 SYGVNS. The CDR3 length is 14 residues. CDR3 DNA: TGTGCCAGCACTAAGGAGGGGGCAGATGAAAAACTGTTTTTT. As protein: CASTKEGADEKLFF.

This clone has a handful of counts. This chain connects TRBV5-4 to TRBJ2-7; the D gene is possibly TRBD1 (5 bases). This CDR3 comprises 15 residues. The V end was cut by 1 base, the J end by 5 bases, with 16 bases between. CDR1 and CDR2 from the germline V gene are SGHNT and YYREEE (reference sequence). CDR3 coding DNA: TGTGCCAGCAGCTTGAGGGGTGGTAGGGCGGACGAGCAGTACTTC. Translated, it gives CASSLRGGRADEQYF.

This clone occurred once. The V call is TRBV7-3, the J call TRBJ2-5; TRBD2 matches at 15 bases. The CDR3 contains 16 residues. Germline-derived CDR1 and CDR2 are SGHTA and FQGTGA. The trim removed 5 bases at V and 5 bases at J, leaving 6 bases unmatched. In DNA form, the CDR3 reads TGTGCCAGCAGCCCCCGTGGGACTAGCGGGGGGGAGACCCAGTACTTC. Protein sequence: CASSPRGTSGGETQYF.

In nucleotides, the CDR3 is TGTGCCAGCCGATTGGGACTAGCGGGAGTTGGAGGGGAGCTGTTTTTT. It translates to CASRLGLAGVGGELFF. The chain joins TRBV7-9 to TRBJ2-2; 14 nucleotides agree with TRBD2. This CDR3 has 16 residues. The germline V gene encodes CDR1 SEHNR and CDR2 FQNEAQ (reference sequence). V lost 8 bases and J lost 8; bases outside the gene matches: 10.

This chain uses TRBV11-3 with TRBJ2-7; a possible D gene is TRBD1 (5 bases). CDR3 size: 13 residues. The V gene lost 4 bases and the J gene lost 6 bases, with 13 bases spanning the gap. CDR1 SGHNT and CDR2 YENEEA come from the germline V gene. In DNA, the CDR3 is TGTGCCAGCAGCTCCCCAGGGCGCCCCGAGCAGTACTTC. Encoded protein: CASSSPGRPEQYF.

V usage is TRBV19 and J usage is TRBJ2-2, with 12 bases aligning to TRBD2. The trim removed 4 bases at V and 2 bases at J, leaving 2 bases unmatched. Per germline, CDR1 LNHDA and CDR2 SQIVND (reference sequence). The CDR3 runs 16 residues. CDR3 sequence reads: CASSTGLAGNTGELFF. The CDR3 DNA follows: TGTGCCAGTAGTACTGGACTAGCGGGAAACACCGGGGAGCTGTTTTTT.